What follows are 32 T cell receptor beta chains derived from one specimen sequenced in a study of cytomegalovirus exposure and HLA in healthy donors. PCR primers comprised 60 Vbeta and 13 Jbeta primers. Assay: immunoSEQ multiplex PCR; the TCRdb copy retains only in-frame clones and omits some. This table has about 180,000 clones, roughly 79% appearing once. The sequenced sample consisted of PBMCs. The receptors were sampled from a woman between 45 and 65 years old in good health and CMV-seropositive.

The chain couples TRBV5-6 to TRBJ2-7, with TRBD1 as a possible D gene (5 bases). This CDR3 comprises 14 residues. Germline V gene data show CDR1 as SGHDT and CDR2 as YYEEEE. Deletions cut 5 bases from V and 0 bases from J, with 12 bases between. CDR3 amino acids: CASRQDTGSYEQYF. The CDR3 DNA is TGTGCCAGCAGGCAGGACACTGGCTCCTACGAGCAGTACTTC.

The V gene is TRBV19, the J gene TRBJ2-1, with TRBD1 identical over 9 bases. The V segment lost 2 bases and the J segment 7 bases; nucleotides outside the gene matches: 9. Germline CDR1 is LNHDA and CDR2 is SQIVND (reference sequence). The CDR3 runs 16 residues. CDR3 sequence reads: CASSITTGTGFNEQFF. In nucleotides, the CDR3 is TGTGCCAGTAGTATAACCACCGGGACAGGGTTTAATGAGCAGTTCTTC.

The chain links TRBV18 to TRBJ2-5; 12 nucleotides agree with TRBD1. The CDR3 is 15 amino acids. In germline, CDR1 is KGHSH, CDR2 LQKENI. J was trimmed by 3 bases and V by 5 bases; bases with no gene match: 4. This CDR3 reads CASSTGQGAEETQYF. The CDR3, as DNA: TGTGCCAGCTCAACGGGACAGGGGGCCGAAGAGACCCAGTACTTC.

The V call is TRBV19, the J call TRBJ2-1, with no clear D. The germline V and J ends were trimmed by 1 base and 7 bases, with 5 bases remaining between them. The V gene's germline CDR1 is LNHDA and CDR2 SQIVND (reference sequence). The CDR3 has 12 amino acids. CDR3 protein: CASSIAANEQFF. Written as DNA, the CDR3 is TGTGCCAGTAGTATAGCCGCGAATGAGCAGTTCTTC.

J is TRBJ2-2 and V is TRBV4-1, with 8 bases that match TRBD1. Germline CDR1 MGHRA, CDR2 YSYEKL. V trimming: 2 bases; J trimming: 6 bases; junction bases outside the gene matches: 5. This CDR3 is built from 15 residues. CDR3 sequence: CASSQSQGASGELFF. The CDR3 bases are TGCGCCAGCAGCCAATCTCAGGGGGCGTCCGGGGAGCTGTTTTTT.

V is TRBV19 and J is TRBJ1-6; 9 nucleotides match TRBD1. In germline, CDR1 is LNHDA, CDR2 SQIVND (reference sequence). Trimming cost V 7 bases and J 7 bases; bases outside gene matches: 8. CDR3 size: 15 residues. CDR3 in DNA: TGTGCCAGTACCTCAAAGGGACAGGGAAATTCACCCCTCCACTTT. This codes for CASTSKGQGNSPLHF.

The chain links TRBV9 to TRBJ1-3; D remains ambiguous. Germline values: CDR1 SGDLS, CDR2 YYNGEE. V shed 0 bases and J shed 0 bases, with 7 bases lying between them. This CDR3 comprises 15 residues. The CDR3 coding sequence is TGTGCCAGCAGCGTAGGCCACACCTCTGGAAACACCATATATTTT. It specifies CASSVGHTSGNTIYF.

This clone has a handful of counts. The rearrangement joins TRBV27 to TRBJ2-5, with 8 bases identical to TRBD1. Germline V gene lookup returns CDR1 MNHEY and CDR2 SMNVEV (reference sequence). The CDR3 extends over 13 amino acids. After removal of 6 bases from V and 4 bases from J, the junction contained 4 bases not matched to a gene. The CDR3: CASRGTGGETQYF. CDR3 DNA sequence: TGTGCCAGCAGGGGTACAGGGGGAGAGACCCAGTACTTC.

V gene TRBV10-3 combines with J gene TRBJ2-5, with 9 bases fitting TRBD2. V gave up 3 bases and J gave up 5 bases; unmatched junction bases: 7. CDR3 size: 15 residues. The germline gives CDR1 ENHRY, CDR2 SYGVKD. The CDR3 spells CAISDTESGRETQYF. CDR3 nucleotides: TGTGCCATCAGTGACACTGAAAGCGGGAGGGAGACCCAGTACTTC.

For the CDR3, the DNA is TGTGCCAGTAGCATACCTAGCGGGAGCACAGATACGCAGTATTTT. Protein: CASSIPSGSTDTQYF. J is TRBJ2-3 and V is TRBV19, with TRBD2 matching over 8 bases. The germline V gene has CDR1 LNHDA and CDR2 SQIVND (reference sequence). J lost 0 bases, V lost 6 bases, and 5 bases had no gene match. CDR3 length: 15 amino acids.

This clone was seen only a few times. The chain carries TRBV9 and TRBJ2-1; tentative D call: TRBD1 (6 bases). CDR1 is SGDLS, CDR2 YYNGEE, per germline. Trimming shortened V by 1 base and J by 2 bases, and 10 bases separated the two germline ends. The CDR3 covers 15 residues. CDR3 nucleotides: TGTGCCAGCAGCGTATCCAGGGGAACCTACAATGAGCAGTTCTTC. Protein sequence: CASSVSRGTYNEQFF.

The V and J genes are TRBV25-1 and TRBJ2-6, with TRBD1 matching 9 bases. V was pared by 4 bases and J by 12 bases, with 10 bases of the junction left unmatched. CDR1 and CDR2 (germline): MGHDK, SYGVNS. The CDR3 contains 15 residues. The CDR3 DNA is TGTGCCAGCAGTGTGTACCGGGACAGGGCAACCGTCCTGACTTTC. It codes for CASSVYRDRATVLTF.

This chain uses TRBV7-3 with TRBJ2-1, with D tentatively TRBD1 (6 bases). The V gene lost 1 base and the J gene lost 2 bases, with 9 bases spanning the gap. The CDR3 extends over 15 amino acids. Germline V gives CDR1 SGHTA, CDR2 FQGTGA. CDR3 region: CASSLRQATYNEQFF. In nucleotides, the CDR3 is TGTGCCAGCAGCTTAAGACAGGCAACCTACAATGAGCAGTTCTTC.

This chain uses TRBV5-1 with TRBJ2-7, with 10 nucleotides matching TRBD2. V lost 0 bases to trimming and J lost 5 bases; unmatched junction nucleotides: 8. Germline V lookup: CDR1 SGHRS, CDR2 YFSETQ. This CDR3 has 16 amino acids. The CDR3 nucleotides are TGCGCCAGCAGCTTGGCCAGTGCTAGCGGGAGCAACGAGCAGTACTTC. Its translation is CASSLASASGSNEQYF.

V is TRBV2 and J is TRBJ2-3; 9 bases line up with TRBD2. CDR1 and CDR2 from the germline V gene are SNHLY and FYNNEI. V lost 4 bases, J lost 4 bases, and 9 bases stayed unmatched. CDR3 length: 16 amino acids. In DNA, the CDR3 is TGTGCCAGCAGTGCCGAGGCTAGCGGGGCCTCAGATACGCAGTATTTT. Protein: CASSAEASGASDTQYF.

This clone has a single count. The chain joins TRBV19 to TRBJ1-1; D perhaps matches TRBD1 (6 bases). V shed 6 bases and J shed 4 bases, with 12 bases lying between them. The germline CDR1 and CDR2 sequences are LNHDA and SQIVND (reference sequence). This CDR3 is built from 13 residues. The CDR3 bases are TGTGCCAGTAGGGAGAAAGGGGGCACTGAAGCTTTCTTT. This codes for CASREKGGTEAFF.

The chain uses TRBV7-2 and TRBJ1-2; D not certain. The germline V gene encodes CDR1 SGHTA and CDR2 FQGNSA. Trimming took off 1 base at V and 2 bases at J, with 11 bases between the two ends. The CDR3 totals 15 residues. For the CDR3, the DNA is TGTGCCAGCAGCTTAGTGGCCGGGGAAAACTATGGCTACACCTTC. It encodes CASSLVAGENYGYTF.

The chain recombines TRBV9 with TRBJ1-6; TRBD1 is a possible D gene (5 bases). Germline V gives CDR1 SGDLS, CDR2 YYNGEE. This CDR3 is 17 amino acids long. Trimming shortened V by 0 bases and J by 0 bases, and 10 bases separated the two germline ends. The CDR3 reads CASSVATVSSYNSPLHF. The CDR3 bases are TGTGCCAGCAGCGTAGCGACAGTAAGCTCCTATAATTCACCCCTCCACTTT.

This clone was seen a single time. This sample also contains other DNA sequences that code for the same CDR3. For the CDR3, the DNA is TGCGCCAGCAGCCAAGACAGGGGAGAGACCCAGTACTTC. It translates to CASSQDRGETQYF. This rearrangement joins TRBV4-3 to TRBJ2-5; TRBD1 is a possible D gene (6 bases). Germline CDR1 is LGHNA and CDR2 is YSLEER. The ends were cut back, 0 bases at V and 4 bases at J, with 6 bases in the middle. The CDR3 is 13 residues long.

The CDR3 loop reads CASSPENRVGYGYTF. The CDR3 DNA follows: TGTGCCAGCAGCCCCGAGAACAGGGTTGGGTATGGCTACACCTTC. This rearrangement joins TRBV5-4 to TRBJ1-2; possible D gene TRBD1, 6 bases. V was clipped by 4 bases and J by 5 bases, with 18 bases between them. CDR1 is SGHNT, CDR2 YYREEE, per germline (reference sequence). This CDR3 comprises 15 residues.

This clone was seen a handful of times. Here the CDR3 reads CAIMDRNLYEQYF. Written as DNA, the CDR3 is TGTGCCATCATGGACAGGAACCTCTACGAGCAGTACTTC. This chain connects TRBV6-1 to TRBJ2-7; 7 nucleotides line up with TRBD1. After removal of 10 bases from V and 3 bases from J, the junction contained 9 bases not matched to a gene. Looked up from germline, CDR1 is MNHNS and CDR2 is SASEGT. This CDR3 spans 13 amino acids.

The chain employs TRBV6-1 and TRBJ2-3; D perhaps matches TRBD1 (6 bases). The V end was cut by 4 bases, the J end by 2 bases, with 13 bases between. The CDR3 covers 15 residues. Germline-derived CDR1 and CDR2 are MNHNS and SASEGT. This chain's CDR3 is CASSAKTGITDTQYF. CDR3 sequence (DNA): TGTGCCAGCAGTGCTAAAACAGGGATCACAGATACGCAGTATTTT.

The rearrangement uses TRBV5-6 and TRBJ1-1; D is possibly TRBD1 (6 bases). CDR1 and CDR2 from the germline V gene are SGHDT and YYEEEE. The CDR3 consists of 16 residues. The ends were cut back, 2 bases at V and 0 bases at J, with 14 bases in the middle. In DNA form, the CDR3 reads TGTGCCAGCAGCTTTAAGGGGGGGAGAATGAACACTGAAGCTTTCTTT. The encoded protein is CASSFKGGRMNTEAFF.

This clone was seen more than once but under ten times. CDR3 nucleotide sequence: TGTGCCATCAGTGGGGACAGGAATGGCTACACCTTC. It encodes CAISGDRNGYTF. This rearrangement joins TRBV10-3 to TRBJ1-2, with TRBD1 matching over 8 bases. Losses at the gene ends were 4 bases for V and 6 bases for J; bases not matched to a gene: 1. CDR3 length: 12 residues. The germline gives CDR1 ENHRY, CDR2 SYGVKD.

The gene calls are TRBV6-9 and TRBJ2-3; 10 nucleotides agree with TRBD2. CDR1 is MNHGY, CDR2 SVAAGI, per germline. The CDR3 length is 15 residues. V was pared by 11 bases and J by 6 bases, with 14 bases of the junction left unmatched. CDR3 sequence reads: CAPQVSGGPKDTQYF. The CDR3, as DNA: TGTGCCCCCCAGGTTAGCGGGGGGCCCAAGGATACGCAGTATTTT.

CDR3 loop: CASSFKKYTENTEAFF. In nucleotides, the CDR3 is TGTGCCAGCAGCTTTAAAAAGTATACTGAGAACACTGAAGCTTTCTTT. This chain joins TRBV7-9 and TRBJ1-1, with unresolved D. Germline V lookup: CDR1 SEHNR, CDR2 FQNEAQ (reference sequence). CDR3 length: 16 residues. V was clipped by 3 bases and J by 1 base, with 15 bases between them.

CDR3 sequence: CASKGLTSANTGELFF. CDR3 DNA sequence: TGCGCCAGCAAGGGGTTGACGAGCGCGAACACCGGGGAGCTGTTTTTT. The chain employs TRBV5-1 and TRBJ2-2, with D possibly matching TRBD1 (5 bases). The CDR3 spans 16 residues. Germline lookup yields CDR1 SGHRS and CDR2 YFSETQ. The V gene lost 6 bases and the J gene lost 0 bases, with 15 bases spanning the gap.

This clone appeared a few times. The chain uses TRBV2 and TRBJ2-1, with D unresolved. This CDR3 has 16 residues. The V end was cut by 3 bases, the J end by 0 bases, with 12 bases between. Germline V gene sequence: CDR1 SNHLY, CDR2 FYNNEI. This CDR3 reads CASSDPQRSSYNEQFF. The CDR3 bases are TGTGCCAGCAGTGACCCCCAGCGAAGCTCCTACAATGAGCAGTTCTTC.

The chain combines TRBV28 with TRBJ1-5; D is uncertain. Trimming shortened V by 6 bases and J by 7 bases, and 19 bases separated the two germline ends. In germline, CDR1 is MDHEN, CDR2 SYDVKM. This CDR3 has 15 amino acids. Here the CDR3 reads CASRGAGGSPQPQHF. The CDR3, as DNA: TGTGCCAGCAGGGGTGCAGGAGGGAGTCCCCAGCCCCAGCATTTT.

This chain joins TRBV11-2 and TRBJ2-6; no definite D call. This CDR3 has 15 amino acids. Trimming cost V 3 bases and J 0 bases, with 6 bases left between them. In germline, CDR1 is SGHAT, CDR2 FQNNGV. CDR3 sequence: CASSFGSSGANVLTF. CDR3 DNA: TGTGCCAGCAGCTTTGGTAGCTCTGGGGCCAACGTCCTGACTTTC.

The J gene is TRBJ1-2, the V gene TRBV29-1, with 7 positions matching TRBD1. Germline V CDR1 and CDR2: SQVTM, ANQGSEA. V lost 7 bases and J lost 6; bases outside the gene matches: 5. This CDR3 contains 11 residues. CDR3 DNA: TGCAGCGCCCAGGGGGAAAATGGCTACACCTTC. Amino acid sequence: CSAQGENGYTF.

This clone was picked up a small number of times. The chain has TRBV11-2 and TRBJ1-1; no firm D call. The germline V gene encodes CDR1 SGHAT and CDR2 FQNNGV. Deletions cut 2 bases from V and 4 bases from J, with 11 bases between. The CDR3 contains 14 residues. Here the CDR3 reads CASSLSGYGTEAFF. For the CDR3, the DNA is TGTGCCAGCAGCTTATCCGGGTATGGCACTGAAGCTTTCTTT.